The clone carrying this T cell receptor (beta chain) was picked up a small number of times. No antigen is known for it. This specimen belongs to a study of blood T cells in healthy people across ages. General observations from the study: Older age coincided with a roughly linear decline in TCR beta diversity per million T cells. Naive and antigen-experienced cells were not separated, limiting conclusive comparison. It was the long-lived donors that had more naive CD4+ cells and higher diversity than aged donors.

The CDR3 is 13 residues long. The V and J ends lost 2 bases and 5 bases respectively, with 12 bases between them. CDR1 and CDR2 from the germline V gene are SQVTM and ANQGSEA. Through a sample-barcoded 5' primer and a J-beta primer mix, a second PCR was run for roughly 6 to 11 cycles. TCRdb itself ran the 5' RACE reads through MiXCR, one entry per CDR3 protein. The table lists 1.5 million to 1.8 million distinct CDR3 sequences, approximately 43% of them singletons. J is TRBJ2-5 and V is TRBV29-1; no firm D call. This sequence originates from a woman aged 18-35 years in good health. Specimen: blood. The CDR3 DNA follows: TGCAGCGTTGAAAGCTCCGTCGGGGAGACCCAGTACTTC. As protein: CSVESSVGETQYF.